These 27 T cell receptor beta chains were all obtained from the same sample, sequenced in a study of tumor-infiltrating lymphocytes in primary liver carcinoma. The researchers produced TCR beta cDNA from 500 ng total RNA with a constant-region primer. The TCR beta library was amplified through three nested multiplex PCR rounds in a modified ARM-PCR procedure. Running roughly 10 cycles apiece, the first two PCR rounds relied on TRBV1-TRBV30 forward primers together with a C-beta reverse primer. Each CDR3 protein is one row after TCRdb ran MiXCR on the multiplex PCR reads. The sample has about 130,000 distinct CDR3 sequences; 64% are singletons. Co-extracting RNA and DNA was done with 20-30 mg of unsorted bulk tissue as input. Sequencing was performed on liver tumor tissue from sampling region 3. Subset specified: tumor region T3, left-lateral pole. The receptors come from an older woman with primary liver carcinoma and hepatitis B virus infection.

This clonotype was seen at least ten times. The chain is built from TRBV29-1 and TRBJ2-2; D possibly matches TRBD1 or TRBD2 (5 bases each). The CDR3 is 14 residues long. Germline V gives CDR1 SQVTM, CDR2 ANQGSEA. Trimming took 2 bases from V and 5 from J, leaving 12 bases between them. The CDR3 bases are TGCAGCGTTGAAAGGGACCTAACTACCGGGGAGCTGTTTTTT. It encodes CSVERDLTTGELFF.

Points on this clonotype: Compared with germline, one end of the junction differs, possibly owing to a read error. The CDR3, as DNA: TGTGACAGCGACCACGGGGGGACTACGCAGTATTTT. It specifies CDSDHGGTTQYF. V gene TRBV12-3 or TRBV12-4 combines with J gene TRBJ2-3, with 7 nucleotides matching TRBD2. This CDR3 comprises 12 residues.

This chain joins TRBV29-1 and TRBJ2-5, with 7 nucleotides matching TRBD1. CDR3 length equals 13 residues. V lost 4 bases to trimming and J lost 13 bases; unmatched junction nucleotides: 15. CDR1 and CDR2 (germline): SQVTM, ANQGSEA. The DNA for the CDR3 is TGCAGCGTTGGAACAGGGGACAGTGAGACCAGGTACTTC. Amino acids: CSVGTGDSETRYF.

Details on this clonotype: One end of the junction fails to match germline, which may point to a read error. The rearrangement uses TRBV11-3 and TRBJ1-2; D ambiguous. The CDR3 length is 12 residues. Per the germline V gene, CDR1 is SGHNT and CDR2 is YENEEA. The CDR3 DNA reads as TGTGCCAGTAGCCCAACTACATCTGCTATATACTTC. As protein: CASSPTTSAIYF.

This clonotype was detected many times. This sequence joins TRBV29-1 and TRBJ1-1; 7 positions agree with TRBD1. Germline V CDR1 and CDR2: SQVTM, ANQGSEA. The CDR3 loop spans 13 amino acids. V gave up 6 bases and J gave up 5 bases; unmatched junction bases: 9. CDR3 sequence (DNA): TGCAGCGTCAACCGACAGGGTCGGACTGAAGCTTTCTTT. Its translation is CSVNRQGRTEAFF.

The chain recombines TRBV29-1 with TRBJ2-1; D gene ambiguous. CDR1 SQVTM and CDR2 ANQGSEA come from the germline V gene. This CDR3 spans 13 amino acids. V was shortened by 7 bases and J by 6 bases, with 16 bases between the two germline ends. DNA of the CDR3: TGCAGCGCGCAGGCAGGACGCAGCAATGAGCAGTTCTTC. Translated, it gives CSAQAGRSNEQFF.

V usage is TRBV5-1 and J usage is TRBJ2-3; 8 bases fit TRBD1. Germline loops: CDR1 SGHRS, CDR2 YFSETQ. The CDR3 contains 14 residues. After removal of 4 bases from V and 3 bases from J, the junction contained 4 bases not matched to a gene. This chain's CDR3 is CASSLGQDTDTQYF. The CDR3 bases are TGCGCCAGCAGCCTGGGACAGGATACAGATACGCAGTATTTT.

This clonotype was seen only once. The conserved phenylalanine or tryptophan is not found at the CDR3 terminus, so this likely reflects a read error. This sequence joins TRBV25-1 and TRBJ2-1, with 7 bases identical to TRBD2. Trimming removed 4 bases from V and 4 bases from J; junction bases left unmatched: 1. Germline lookup yields CDR1 MGHDK and CDR2 SYGVNS. The CDR3 has 13 amino acids. The CDR3 nucleotides read TGTGCCAGCAGTGGGCGGGAGTACAATGAGCAGTTCATC. Protein product: CASSGREYNEQFI.

On this clonotype itself: One end of the junction is discordant with germline, which a read error may explain. V usage is TRBV29-1 and J usage is TRBJ2-1; D is ambiguous. This CDR3 contains 14 residues. Looked up from germline, CDR1 is SQVTM and CDR2 is ANQGSEA. The CDR3: CGVVVGRPPNEQFF. CDR3 coding DNA: TGCGGCGTTGTTGTTGGCAGACCACCGAATGAGCAGTTCTTC.

This clonotype showed up many times. The chain employs TRBV4-1 and TRBJ1-3; D is unresolved. Germline V gives CDR1 MGHRA, CDR2 YSYEKL. The CDR3 spans 16 residues. V was shortened by 1 base and J by 4 bases, with 14 bases between the two germline ends. CDR3 amino acids: CASSQVPGDSGNTIYF. The CDR3 DNA reads as TGCGCCAGCAGCCAAGTCCCGGGCGATTCCGGAAACACCATATATTTT.

Comment on this clonotype: Here the CDR3 omits its conserved ending phenylalanine or tryptophan, so a read error is the likely source. The J gene is TRBJ2-3, the V gene TRBV4-2, with 15 positions matching TRBD2. Trimming removed 7 bases from V and 6 bases from J; junction bases left unmatched: 11. The CDR3 contains 17 residues. The germline V gene encodes CDR1 LGHNA and CDR2 YNFKEQ. The CDR3, as DNA: TGTGCCAGCAACCCGGGACTAGCGGGAGGAACCAGCGATACGCAGTATATT. Translation gives CASNPGLAGGTSDTQYI.

The genes are TRBV29-1 and TRBJ2-7; D remains unclear. The length of the CDR3 is 12 residues. The V gene's germline CDR1 is SQVTM and CDR2 ANQGSEA. The germline V and J ends were trimmed by 8 bases and 1 base, with 12 bases remaining between them. CDR3 region: CSFKANSYEQYF. CDR3 in DNA: TGCAGCTTTAAAGCTAATTCCTACGAGCAGTACTTC.

The chain joins TRBV12-3 or TRBV12-4 to TRBJ2-7, with 7 bases that match TRBD2. J was trimmed by 8 bases and V by 7 bases; bases with no gene match: 11. This CDR3 spans 13 amino acids. The CDR3 loop is CASTASGAHKQYF. The CDR3 DNA is TGTGCCAGCACGGCCAGCGGGGCCCACAAGCAGTACTTC.

The CDR3 spells CTNSQPKLAGNINEQFF. The CDR3 nucleotides are TGCACCAACAGCCAACCCAAACTAGCGGGGAATATTAATGAGCAGTTCTTC. This chain uses TRBV4-1 with TRBJ2-1; 10 bases match TRBD2. The CDR3 loop spans 17 amino acids. The germline gives CDR1 MGHRA, CDR2 YSYEKL.

On this clonotype itself: Since no conserved phenylalanine or tryptophan closes the CDR3, a read error is the likely cause. The rearrangement uses TRBV11-2 and TRBJ1-1; the D gene is possibly TRBD1 (6 bases). Between the trimmed V and J ends, which lost 5 bases and 5 bases, there was a span of 12 bases. The CDR3 totals 13 residues. CDR1 and CDR2 from the germline V gene are SGHAT and FQNNGV. This CDR3 reads CASSVTGNTEAFL. CDR3 nucleotide sequence: TGTGCCAGCAGCGTCACAGGGAATACTGAAGCTTTCTTG.

Note on this clonotype: Compared with germline, one end of the junction differs, possibly owing to a read error. The chain recombines TRBV11-3 with TRBJ2-5; tentative D call: TRBD2 (6 bases). CDR3 length: 13 amino acids. Germline V gene sequence: CDR1 SGHNT, CDR2 YENEEA. CDR3 bases: TGTGCCAGCAGCTCTACGGGAAGGGAGGCCCAATACTTC. It translates to CASSSTGREAQYF.

Regarding this clonotype: A much larger clone differs by one base, so this may be a read error. The chain links TRBV10-3 to TRBJ2-3, with 12 bases fitting TRBD2. The CDR3 runs 14 residues. Germline V CDR1 and CDR2: ENHRY, SYGVKD. CDR3 loop: CASETSGGTDMQYF. The DNA of the CDR3 is TGTGCCTCCGAGACTAGCGGGGGCACAGATATGCAGTATTTT.

Worth noting for this clonotype: Given a much more abundant clone one base away, this may be a read error. The rearrangement uses TRBV5-8 and TRBJ1-2; TRBD1 is a possible D gene (5 bases). Germline CDR1 is SGHTS and CDR2 is YDEGEE. The CDR3 totals 14 residues. CDR3 residues: CASSLSGTATGYSF. The CDR3 nucleotides read TGTGCCAGCAGCTTGTCGGGGACCGCTACGGGCTACTCCTTC.

Concerning this clonotype: Lacking the conserved final phenylalanine or tryptophan, this CDR3 likely reflects a read error. The gene calls are TRBV30 and TRBJ1-5; D is perhaps TRBD1 (5 bases). The V gene's germline CDR1 is GTSNPN and CDR2 SVGIG (reference sequence). Trimming shortened V by 1 base and J by 1 base, and 11 bases separated the two germline ends. The CDR3 is 15 amino acids. The DNA for the CDR3 is TGTGCCTGGAGTGCACCAGGGAGCAGCAATCAGCCCCAGCATTAT. Amino acid sequence: CAWSAPGSSNQPQHY.

This clonotype was seen ten or more times. V gene TRBV14 combines with J gene TRBJ2-2; D is uncertain. This CDR3 region has 14 residues. With 2 bases removed from V and 1 base from J, the gap between germline ends came to 5 bases. Looked up from germline, CDR1 is SGHDN and CDR2 is FVKESK. The CDR3 DNA sequence: TGTGCCAGCAGCCAACTCCGGAACACCGGGGAGCTGTTTTTT. Translation: CASSQLRNTGELFF.

This clonotype was detected only a few times. The CDR3 end shows no conserved phenylalanine or tryptophan, and so a read error is likely. This rearrangement joins TRBV7-8 to TRBJ1-1; maybe TRBD1 (5 bases). Germline V gene data show CDR1 as SGHVS and CDR2 as FQNEAQ. There are 14 residues in the CDR3. V was clipped by 1 base and J by 3 bases, with 9 bases between them. CDR3 loop: CASSLVSRDTEAFY. The CDR3 DNA is TGTGCCAGCAGCTTAGTTTCCAGGGACACTGAAGCTTTCTAT.

Regarding this clonotype: Its ends do not fully match the called genes, so a read error is possible. This chain uses TRBV28 with TRBJ1-1; no definite D call. This CDR3 spans 13 amino acids. Germline V lookup: CDR1 MDHEN, CDR2 SYDVKM. The CDR3 here is CASTNRMNTEALF. The CDR3 DNA reads as TGTGCTAGCACGAACCGGATGAACACTGAAGCTCTCTTT.

Points on this clonotype: A much larger clone differs from this one at a single base, so this may be a read error. V usage is TRBV7-9 and J usage is TRBJ1-5; D is perhaps TRBD1 (5 bases). The CDR3 covers 13 residues. Germline CDR1 and CDR2: SEHNR and FQNEAQ (reference sequence). The CDR3 here is CASSWGRDQSQHF. In DNA, the CDR3 is TGTGCCAGCAGCTGGGGACGGGATCAGTCCCAGCATTTT.

Only a few counts were recorded for this clonotype. The chain uses TRBV7-9 and TRBJ1-2; 12 positions agree with TRBD1. CDR1 is SEHNR and CDR2 is FQNEAQ in the germline V gene (reference sequence). The CDR3 sequence is 18 residues long. J gave up 3 bases and V 0 bases, and 8 bases lay outside the gene matches. The chain's CDR3 is CASSLAQGQGARDYGYTF. The CDR3 DNA reads as TGTGCCAGCAGCTTAGCGCAGGGACAGGGGGCGCGGGACTATGGCTACACCTTC.

As concerns this clonotype: Since a much larger clone is just one base distant, this may be a read error. The genes are TRBV6-5 and TRBJ2-3; TRBD2 matches 7 bases. Germline loops: CDR1 MNHEY, CDR2 SVGAGI. V lost 2 bases, J lost 6 bases, and 8 bases stayed unmatched. The CDR3 loop spans 15 amino acids. The CDR3 sequence: CASSYRAGSGDTQYF. CDR3 nucleotides: TGTGCCAGCAGTTACCGAGCGGGAAGTGGGGATACGCAGTATTTT.

This clonotype came up many times. The V call is TRBV12-3 or TRBV12-4, the J call TRBJ2-1; weak D call: TRBD2 (6 bases). This CDR3 has 13 residues. The V end was cut by 6 bases, the J end by 10 bases, with 16 bases between. The CDR3 sequence: CASSPIDAGEQFF. Written as DNA, the CDR3 is TGTGCCAGCAGCCCCATAGATGCGGGAGAGCAGTTCTTC.

This clonotype was observed once. This sequence may be a read error, since a much larger clone differs from it by one base. V and J are TRBV12-3 or TRBV12-4 and TRBJ2-1, with D unresolved. This CDR3 comprises 13 residues. CDR3 DNA: TGTGCCGTGGGCATGAGCTCCTACAGTGAGCAGTTCTTC. This sequence encodes CAVGMSSYSEQFF.